These T cell receptor beta chains were read from a single sample in a study of CD8+ T cells in alopecia areata. TCRdb's table, derived via immunoSEQ multiplex PCR, lists solely in-frame clones and lacks some. Counted here are some 130,000 clones, 45% to 50% occurring once; the ten biggest clones make up under 20%. The sequencing here drew on CD8+ T cells sorted from blood, taken at week 0. These TCRs come from a human donor with alopecia areata. CDR3s include the opening cysteine and the closing phenylalanine or tryptophan. The D gene is left open where the match is weak. Clone sizes are given selectively: once, few, many, or a class where the clone is expanded.

.,TRBJ2-6,.,TRBV11-2,TGTGCCAGCAGCCCTGGTCTTGGCTCTGGGGCCAACGTCCTGACTTTC,CASSPGLGSGANVLTF
once,TRBJ2-5,.,TRBV27,TGTGCCAGCTACCGGCCCGACGACGAGACCCAGTACTTC,CASYRPDDETQYF
.,TRBJ1-1,TRBD1,TRBV5-4,TGTGCCAGCAGCCCGGAGGGGGCTCCTACCCCGAACACTGAAGCTTTCTTT,CASSPEGAPTPNTEAFF
few,TRBJ1-1,TRBD1,TRBV30,TGTGCCTGGAGTAGGGACAGGGGGGATGTGAACACTGAAGCTTTCTTT,CAWSRDRGDVNTEAFF
.,TRBJ1-2,TRBD1,TRBV13,TGTGCCAGCAGCTACCCGGAGGGACAGGGGGCTGATGGCTACACCTTC,CASSYPEGQGADGYTF
few,TRBJ1-1,.,TRBV7-9,TGTGCCAGCAGCGCTCCTGGCACTGAAGCTTTCTTT,CASSAPGTEAFF
.,TRBJ1-2,.,TRBV5-6,TGTGCCAGCAGCTTGGGGGAAGCTAACTATGGCTACACCTTC,CASSLGEANYGYTF
.,TRBJ2-7,TRBD1,TRBV6-5,TGTGCCAGCAGTTACTCGAGCGGACAGGTAACCTACGAGCAGTACTTC,CASSYSSGQVTYEQYF
.,TRBJ1-1,.,TRBV6-6,TGTGCCAGCAGCCCCGGGGGGCTGAACACTGAAGCTTTCTTT,CASSPGGLNTEAFF
.,TRBJ2-7,TRBD1,TRBV15,TGTGCCACCAGCGGGGCAGGGGGCACCTACGAGCAGTACTTC,CATSGAGGTYEQYF
few,TRBJ2-1,TRBD2,TRBV29-1,TGCAGCGTTGAGGGGACTACTAGCGGGGACTACAATGAGCAGTTCTTC,CSVEGTTSGDYNEQFF
few,TRBJ1-2,.,TRBV30,TGTGCCTGGAGTTATGCGAATAACTATGGCTACACCTTC,CAWSYANNYGYTF
.,TRBJ1-1,TRBD1,TRBV29-1,TGCAGCGTTAGGGGGCCGATGGAAGGGAACACTGAAGCTTTCTTT,CSVRGPMEGNTEAFF
few,TRBJ1-1,.,TRBV7-9,TGTGCCAGCAGCCCAACAGGGACTGAAGCTTTCTTT,CASSPTGTEAFF
.,TRBJ2-5,TRBD2,TRBV4-3,TGCGCCAGCAGCCTCGGGACTAAAGAGACCCAGTACTTC,CASSLGTKETQYF
.,TRBJ2-7,TRBD1,TRBV27,TGTGCCAGCAGTGGGACAGGGAGCTCCTACGAGCAGTACTTC,CASSGTGSSYEQYF